This T cell receptor beta chain was captured by sequencing in a study of blood T cell repertoires in COVID-19 (dated by TCRdb to 2018 to 2020). Broadly, across the study: The collaborator samples originated in the United States, Italy and Spain and spanned the acute and convalescent phases of COVID-19. The prospective study material was composed of cDNA or gDNA derived from T cells, B-cell-depleted T cells, or PBMCs. Deeply sampled blood TCRbeta repertoires from subjects exposed to, actively infected with, or recovered from COVID-19 were included in the dataset. The repertoires were released in a freely available public database meant as a resource for research on the immune response to SARS-CoV-2. Samples came from the ongoing ImmuneRACE study (first 160 participants) plus 1,254 subjects from 6 global collaborators. A de-identified subject ID, COVID-19 status, age in years and sex were almost always included in the sample metadata. Where available, HLA class I and class II types were taken from metadata supplied by the sample provider and were not determined by assay-based typing.

The CDR3 contains 16 residues, cysteine and phenylalanine counted. Solely the CDR3 DNA is kept, with 48 bases framed from the first base. The germline V gene sets CDR1 to LGHNA and CDR2 to YNFKEQ. The germline V and J ends show losses of 0 bases and 6 bases respectively, and no gene match explains 9 bases of the junction. What the research found in general, with its limitations: Clinical and demographic metadata were provided uncurated, with the amount varying by source and participant.

TCRbeta CDR3 regions were amplified from genomic DNA using the immunoSEQ Assay, a bias-controlled multiplex PCR. In the paper's pipeline: Within the assay, amplification of reference gene primers was used to estimate how many nucleated cells each sample contained. Sequence reads were collapsed and filtered to measure the absolute abundance of every unique TCRbeta CDR3 rearrangement. For each sample, productive Simpson clonality was calculated as the square root of Simpson's diversity index across productive rearrangements. The table was pulled from immuneACCESS by TCRdb, which kept in-frame rearrangements only. Such tables lose some clones; where checked, under half of the loss comes from unresolved V genes, and the rest has no known cause. The V and J calls and the clone size are those of that table, but D and trimming were determined from the DNA. For this sample there are roughly 30,000 clones; around 89% appear just once. The ten largest clonotypes hold approximately 2.4% of the sample.

Each collaborating institution followed its own protocols to collect whole blood in K2EDTA tubes. Collaborator samples were shipped for TCRbeta analysis as frozen whole blood, isolated PBMCs, or DNA extracted from either sample type. Concerning this clone itself: Its antigen remains unidentified. It has no much larger one-base neighbor in the sample; base qualities were not kept.

The specimen was peripheral blood. The clonotype was recovered from a human donor in a cohort sampled during active COVID-19. The sequence is built from TRBV4-2 and TRBJ1-2; TRBD1 matches 8 bases in the middle. This receptor has the CDR3 CASSQDLRQGSDGYTF. The nucleotides are TGTGCCAGCAGCCAAGATTTGAGACAGGGGAGTGATGGCTACACCTTC.